Shown below are 23 T cell receptor beta chains from a single sample sequenced in a study of identical twins. TCRdb re-called the 5' RACE reads through MiXCR, storing one row per CDR3 protein. The table lists hundreds of thousands of distinct CDR3 sequences, 18% of them singletons. The same data also went into a second study, on T cells expressing NK-cell markers.

Material for sequencing was PBMCs. The receptor set was obtained from a woman aged 18-29 years in good health.

This clonotype was seen only a few times. The chain uses TRBV5-6 and TRBJ1-1; D uncertain. The CDR3 has 13 residues. Trimming removed 0 bases from V and 3 bases from J, with 6 bases in between. Germline-derived CDR1 and CDR2 are SGHDT and YYEEEE. CDR3 loop: CASSLGWDTEAFF. The CDR3 DNA follows: TGTGCCAGCAGCTTGGGGTGGGACACTGAAGCTTTCTTT.

This clonotype was counted a few times. V and J are TRBV20-1 and TRBJ2-3; D is unresolved. Trimming took off 0 bases at V and 1 base at J, with 8 bases between the two ends. The germline V gene has CDR1 DFQATT and CDR2 SNEGSKA (reference sequence). CDR3 length equals 14 residues. The DNA for the CDR3 is TGCAGTGCTAGAGATCGACGGGGCACAGATACGCAGTATTTT. Its translation: CSARDRRGTDTQYF.

In its sample, this clonotype was seen a few times. The chain uses TRBV29-1 and TRBJ2-7; 8 bases agree with TRBD2. In germline, CDR1 is SQVTM, CDR2 ANQGSEA. V trimming: 4 bases; J trimming: 2 bases; junction bases outside the gene matches: 7. This CDR3 is built from 14 residues. The chain's CDR3 is CSVGPTGGAYEQYF. Here the CDR3 DNA reads TGCAGCGTTGGTCCGACGGGAGGGGCCTACGAGCAGTACTTC.

This clonotype came up a few times. CDR3 DNA sequence: TGCAGCGTAGGGACCTTTAGCTCCTACAATGAGCAGTTCTTC. This encodes CSVGTFSSYNEQFF. This chain uses TRBV29-1 with TRBJ2-1; D possibly matches TRBD1 or TRBD2 (5 bases each). CDR3 length: 14 amino acids. V was clipped by 6 bases and J by 0 bases, with 12 bases between them. Germline CDR1 and CDR2: SQVTM and ANQGSEA.

The table lists this clonotype with many counts. V gene TRBV20-1 combines with J gene TRBJ2-1; tentatively, D is TRBD2 (5 bases). The germline gives CDR1 DFQATT, CDR2 SNEGSKA (reference sequence). The CDR3 totals 13 residues. The V gene lost 5 bases and the J gene lost 8 bases, with 16 bases spanning the gap. The CDR3 loop reads CSAPDYRTDEQFF. The CDR3, as DNA: TGCAGTGCTCCAGACTACCGCACGGATGAGCAGTTCTTC.

There are a few counts of this clonotype. The chain has TRBV15 and TRBJ2-3; weak D call: TRBD1 (6 bases). Trimming shortened V by 0 bases and J by 6 bases, and 10 bases separated the two germline ends. This CDR3 region has 14 residues. Germline CDR1 is LNHNV and CDR2 is YYDKDF (reference sequence). CDR3 sequence reads: CATSRDLGADTQYF. CDR3 sequence (DNA): TGTGCCACCAGCAGAGATCTGGGGGCGGATACGCAGTATTTT.

The sample holds many counts of this clonotype. The chain employs TRBV3-1 and TRBJ1-1; D is uncertain. CDR1 and CDR2 (germline): LGHDT, YNNKEL (reference sequence). V lost 2 bases and J 10 bases, leaving 14 bases between the germline ends. The CDR3 has 13 amino acids. This chain's CDR3 is CASSQFLIDGAFF. CDR3 sequence (DNA): TGTGCCAGCAGCCAATTTCTAATTGACGGAGCTTTCTTT.

This clonotype was recorded a few times. This sequence joins TRBV7-2 and TRBJ1-4; unclear D gene. There are 14 residues in the CDR3. The V gene's germline CDR1 is SGHTA and CDR2 FQGNSA. Trimming stripped 5 bases from V and 8 bases from J, with 15 bases between. The CDR3 protein is CASSPEGSGEKLFF. Written as DNA, the CDR3 is TGTGCCAGCAGCCCGGAGGGAAGTGGAGAAAAACTGTTTTTT.

This clonotype was seen a few times. The chain joins TRBV20-1 to TRBJ2-5; 9 bases map to TRBD2. Trimming at V came to 4 bases and at J to 0 bases, leaving 9 bases not matched to a gene. CDR3 length: 16 amino acids. CDR1 and CDR2 from the germline V gene are DFQATT and SNEGSKA (reference sequence). This CDR3 is CSATRLAVLYQETQYF. For the CDR3, the DNA is TGCAGTGCTACGCGACTAGCGGTCTTGTACCAAGAGACCCAGTACTTC.

This clonotype has a count of ten or more. V and J are TRBV5-1 and TRBJ2-2; no clear D. The length of the CDR3 is 13 residues. Germline lookup yields CDR1 SGHRS and CDR2 YFSETQ. V shed 9 bases and J shed 7 bases, with 16 bases lying between them. CDR3 DNA sequence: TGCGCCACCGCACCCTACAACCGCGGGGAGCTGTTTTTT. Residues: CATAPYNRGELFF.

The gene calls are TRBV30 and TRBJ2-3; 11 bases map to TRBD2. Germline CDR1 is GTSNPN and CDR2 is SVGIG (reference sequence). J was trimmed by 8 bases and V by 2 bases; bases with no gene match: 6. CDR3 length equals 14 residues. The CDR3 DNA sequence: TGTGCCTGGAGTAGGCTAGCGGGAGGATTTACGCAGTATTTT. Protein product: CAWSRLAGGFTQYF.

Only a few counts were recorded for this clonotype. This chain links TRBV4-1 with TRBJ2-7, with 7 bases aligning to TRBD2. Germline V gene lookup returns CDR1 MGHRA and CDR2 YSYEKL. Unmatched junction bases numbered 11, after V lost 3 bases and J lost 6 bases. The CDR3 is made up of 15 amino acids. The CDR3 here is CASSHWELAISEQYF. DNA for the CDR3: TGCGCCAGCAGCCATTGGGAACTAGCGATCTCCGAGCAGTACTTC.

The chain uses TRBV7-2 and TRBJ2-7; 13 nucleotides agree with TRBD2. The germline CDR1 and CDR2 sequences are SGHTA and FQGNSA. The CDR3 contains 17 residues. The ends lost 3 bases at V and 4 bases at J; junction bases unmatched: 9. For the CDR3, the DNA is TGTGCCAGCAGCTTTCCTGGTGGGACTAGCGGGAATTACGAGCAGTACTTC. Amino acids: CASSFPGGTSGNYEQYF.

V usage is TRBV5-1 and J usage is TRBJ2-7; 12 positions match TRBD2. The V and J ends lost 3 bases and 7 bases, in that order; junction bases with no gene match: 14. This CDR3 spans 17 amino acids. Germline lookup yields CDR1 SGHRS and CDR2 YFSETQ. CDR3 region: CASSSGTSGLVGVEQYF. CDR3 coding DNA: TGCGCCAGCAGCTCTGGGACTAGCGGGCTGGTAGGTGTGGAGCAGTACTTC. The full variable domain, in which reference TRBV5-1 and TRBJ2-7 provide the parts outside the CDR3, is KAGVTQTPRYLIKTRGQQVTLSCSPISGHRSVSWYQQTPGQGLQFLFEYFSETQRNKGNFPGRFSGRQFSNSRSEMNVSTLELGDSALYLCASSSGTSGLVGVEQYFGPGTRLTVT.

The CDR3 spells CASSLTTGVGYEQYF. In DNA form, the CDR3 reads TGTGCCAGCAGCTTAACGACAGGGGTGGGCTACGAGCAGTACTTC. The chain has TRBV7-2 and TRBJ2-7; 8 nucleotides agree with TRBD1. Germline CDR1 is SGHTA and CDR2 is FQGNSA. This CDR3 has 15 amino acids. With 2 bases clipped from V and 3 bases from J, the junction kept 6 bases outside the gene matches.

This chain joins TRBV27 and TRBJ2-3, with 9 bases identical to TRBD2. The CDR3 loop spans 16 amino acids. CDR1 is MNHEY, CDR2 SMNVEV, per germline (reference sequence). The V and J ends lost 4 bases and 6 bases, in that order; junction bases with no gene match: 11. This CDR3 is CASSSGTSKGPDTQYF. In DNA, the CDR3 is TGTGCCAGCAGTTCAGGGACTAGCAAGGGGCCGGATACGCAGTATTTT.

There are a few counts of this clonotype. One end of the junction is discordant with germline, which a read error may explain. The chain combines TRBV6-5 with TRBJ2-7; a possible D gene is TRBD2 (5 bases). This CDR3 region has 15 residues. The germline V gene has CDR1 MNHEY and CDR2 SVGAGI. CDR3 nucleotides: TGTGCCAGCAGGTACTTCCGGGGTCCAGCCTACGAGCAGTACTTC. Translated: CASRYFRGPAYEQYF.

This clonotype was seen a handful of times. V usage is TRBV20-1 and J usage is TRBJ2-7; 7 bases map to TRBD1. CDR3 length equals 13 residues. Germline V gene lookup returns CDR1 DFQATT and CDR2 SNEGSKA (reference sequence). V was pared by 4 bases and J by 2 bases, with 5 bases of the junction left unmatched. As DNA, the CDR3 is TGCAGTGCTACCTCACAGGGGACCTACGAGCAGTACTTC. Its translation: CSATSQGTYEQYF.

This clonotype was observed a handful of times. The junction does not match germline at one end; this may be a read error. The chain combines TRBV20-1 with TRBJ2-3, with no clear D. This CDR3 has 11 residues. CDR1 and CDR2 from the germline V gene are DFQATT and SNEGSKA (reference sequence). The CDR3 DNA is TGCAGTGCTAGAGATCTTCCAGGCAGTGTTTTT. It specifies CSARDLPGSVF.

The chain carries TRBV5-1 and TRBJ2-5, with D perhaps matching TRBD1 or TRBD2 (5 bases each). Germline values: CDR1 SGHRS, CDR2 YFSETQ. V lost 1 base and J lost 1, with 11 bases in between. CDR3 length: 15 amino acids. The CDR3 sequence is CASSLFSGPQETQYF. CDR3 in DNA: TGCGCCAGCAGCTTGTTTTCGGGGCCCCAAGAGACCCAGTACTTC.

This chain links TRBV20-1 with TRBJ1-1; the match to TRBD1 covers 7 bases. Germline values: CDR1 DFQATT, CDR2 SNEGSKA (reference sequence). CDR3 size: 17 residues. The junction had 19 bases not matched to a gene; V was cut back by 4 bases and J by 5 bases. CDR3 sequence: CSATQLKGGFGWTEAFF. The CDR3 nucleotides are TGCAGTGCTACCCAGCTGAAAGGGGGCTTCGGTTGGACTGAAGCTTTCTTT.

The sample holds a few counts of this clonotype. CDR3 residues: CAISPSAGAVETQYF. CDR3 nucleotides: TGTGCCATAAGCCCCTCAGCGGGAGCGGTGGAGACCCAGTACTTC. This chain links TRBV10-3 with TRBJ2-5, with TRBD2 matching 8 bases. The CDR3 runs to 15 residues. The V segment lost 9 bases and the J segment 5 bases; nucleotides outside the gene matches: 14. Germline V lookup: CDR1 ENHRY, CDR2 SYGVKD.

This clonotype was counted only a few times. The rearrangement joins TRBV5-1 to TRBJ2-1, with D unresolved. The CDR3 has 15 amino acids. V was trimmed by 0 bases and J by 4 bases, leaving 11 bases between them. In germline, CDR1 is SGHRS, CDR2 YFSETQ. CDR3 residues: CASSLDLGDYNEQFF. DNA of the CDR3: TGCGCCAGCAGCTTGGACCTCGGAGATTACAATGAGCAGTTCTTC.